This T cell receptor (beta chain) was identified in a study of blood T cell repertoires in COVID-19. TCRdb's copy holds only in-frame clones and misses some; the assay was immunoSEQ multiplex PCR. Of about 250,000 clones detected, approximately 89% appear once; the ten largest clones hold around 1.5%. CDR3 length: 16 residues. CDR1 KGHSH and CDR2 LQKENI come from the germline V gene. V was trimmed by 3 bases and J by 7 bases, leaving 21 bases between them. The TCR originated in a woman aged 55 to 70 who had recovered from COVID-19. The material sequenced was peripheral blood. V and J are TRBV18 and TRBJ1-1; the D gene is possibly TRBD1 (5 bases). CDR3 loop: CASSPAPPAGGVEAFF. Here the CDR3 DNA reads TGTGCCAGCTCACCCGCCCCTCCGGCCGGGGGAGTTGAAGCTTTCTTT.